This T cell receptor beta chain was sequenced in a study of blood T cell repertoires in COVID-19. Losses at the gene ends were 4 bases for V and 1 base for J; bases not matched to a gene: 6. Germline V gene lookup returns CDR1 MDHEN and CDR2 SYDVKM. This CDR3 is built from 16 residues. The data were produced by immunoSEQ multiplex PCR, yet TCRdb's version contains in-frame clones alone and is incomplete. The table lists roughly 150,000 clones, 82% of them singletons. The chain uses TRBV28 and TRBJ2-2, with 7 bases lining up with TRBD2. The source of this sequence is a woman aged 80 or older with acute or convalescent COVID-19. Sequenced sample: peripheral blood. CDR3 loop: CASSSAGEGNTGELFF. The CDR3 bases are TGTGCCAGCAGTTCTGCGGGGGAAGGGAACACCGGGGAGCTGTTTTTT.